The source of this TCR beta chain is a study of blood T cells in healthy people across ages. Study-wide points: PBMCs left unsorted prevented a conclusive naive versus antigen-experienced comparison.

Sample-barcoded 5' priming and a J-beta primer mix drove a second PCR of 7 to 11 cycles. TCRdb recomputed calls from the 5' RACE reads with MiXCR, one row per CDR3 protein. The sample records roughly 800,000 distinct CDR3 sequences, around a quarter being singletons. This CDR3 is built from 12 residues. This clonotype was recorded a few times. Its specificity is not known. One junction end disagrees with the germline gene, perhaps due to a read error. A further study also used this sample, focusing on T cells of mothers and their children.

The specimen sequenced was blood. The TCR sequence derives from a boy between 10 and 17 years old in good health. The J gene is TRBJ2-5, the V gene TRBV12-3 or TRBV12-4; 8 positions agree with TRBD2. The CDR3 spells CASSLEGLAYIF. In DNA, the CDR3 is TGTGCCAGCAGTTTAGAAGGACTAGCCTACATCTTC.